This T cell receptor (beta chain) is drawn from a study of T cells after yellow fever vaccination. Study overall: Preparation used SMART-Seq v4 Ultra Low Input for the low-cell-number fractions. Study-level results: Boosting was followed by the reappearance of most primary-vaccination clones (just under 98% CD4, 85% to 90% CD8).

From the 5' RACE reads, TCRdb called clonotypes with MiXCR, one entry per CDR3 protein. The repertoire consists of some 600,000 distinct CDR3 sequences, with about a sixth occurring once and the leading ten covering around 15%. The ends were cut back, 1 base at V and 0 bases at J, with 4 bases in the middle. Germline V lookup: CDR1 SEHNR, CDR2 FQNEAQ (reference sequence). The CDR3 has 13 amino acids. This clonotype has just a few counts. Its antigen remains unidentified. The gene calls are TRBV7-9 and TRBJ2-7; no clear D gene. The origin of this receptor is a man in his late teens or twenties who received the YFV17D yellow fever vaccine. The starting material was PBMCs, obtained 5 days after the first yellow fever vaccination. CDR3 sequence: CASSLGNSYEQYV. The CDR3 coding sequence is TGTGCCAGCAGCTTAGGTAACTCCTACGAGCAGTACGTC.